This TCR beta chain emerged from a study of T cell repertoires in cytomegalovirus infection. Study as a whole: Evidence of both CMV infection and a matching HLA type came from public TCR beta signatures.

This CDR3 region has 12 residues. Trimming cost V 4 bases and J 10 bases, with 8 bases left between them. TCRdb reprocessed the reads with MiXCR, giving one entry per CDR3 protein. This table holds around 550,000 distinct CDR3 sequences, about a quarter found once. As regards this clonotype: Its antigen is still unknown.

Findings and caveats of the study: The study found HLA-C-restricted CMV-specific TCR beta clonotypes dominating the ex vivo response.

The receptor was isolated from a human donor in good health (CMV status not recorded). Some clones in this sample may be carry-over from other donors' samples. The sample consisted of PBMCs. The chain has TRBV12-3 or TRBV12-4 and TRBJ1-6; the D is unclear. CDR3 sequence reads: CASSSSSSPLHF. Here the CDR3 DNA reads TGTGCCAGCAGTTCCTCGAGCTCACCCCTCCACTTT.